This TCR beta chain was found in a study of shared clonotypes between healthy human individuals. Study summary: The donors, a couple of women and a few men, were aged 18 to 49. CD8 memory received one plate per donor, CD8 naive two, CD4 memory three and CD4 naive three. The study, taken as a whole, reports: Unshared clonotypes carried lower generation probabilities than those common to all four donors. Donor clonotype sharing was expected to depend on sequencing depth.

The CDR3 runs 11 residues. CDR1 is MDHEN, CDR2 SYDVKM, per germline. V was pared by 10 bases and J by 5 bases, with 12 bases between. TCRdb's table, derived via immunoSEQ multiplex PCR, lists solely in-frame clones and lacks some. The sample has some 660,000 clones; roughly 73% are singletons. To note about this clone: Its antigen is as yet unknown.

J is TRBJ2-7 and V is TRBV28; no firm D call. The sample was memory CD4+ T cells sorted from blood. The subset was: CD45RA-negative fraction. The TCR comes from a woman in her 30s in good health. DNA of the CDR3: TGTGCCACCCTCGGTCTCCACGAGCAGTACTTC. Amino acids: CATLGLHEQYF.